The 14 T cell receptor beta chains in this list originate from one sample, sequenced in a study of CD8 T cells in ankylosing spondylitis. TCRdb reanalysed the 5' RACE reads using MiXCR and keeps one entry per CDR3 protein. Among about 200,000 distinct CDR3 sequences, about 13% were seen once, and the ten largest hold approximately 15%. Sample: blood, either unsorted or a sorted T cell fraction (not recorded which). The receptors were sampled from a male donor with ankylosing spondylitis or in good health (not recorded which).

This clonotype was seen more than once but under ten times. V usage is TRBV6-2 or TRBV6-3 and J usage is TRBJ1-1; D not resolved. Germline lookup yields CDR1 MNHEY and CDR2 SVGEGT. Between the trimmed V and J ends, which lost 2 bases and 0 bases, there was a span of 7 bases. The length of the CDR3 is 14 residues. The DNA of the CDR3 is TGTGCCAGCAGTTACCCCCGGGTGAACACTGAAGCTTTCTTT. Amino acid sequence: CASSYPRVNTEAFF.

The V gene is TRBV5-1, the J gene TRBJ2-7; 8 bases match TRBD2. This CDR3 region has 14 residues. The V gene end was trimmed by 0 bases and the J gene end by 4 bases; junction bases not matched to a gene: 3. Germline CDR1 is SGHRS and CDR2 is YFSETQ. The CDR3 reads CASSLATGGYEQYF. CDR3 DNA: TGCGCCAGCAGCTTGGCCACGGGGGGGTACGAGCAGTACTTC.

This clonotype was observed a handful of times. Here the CDR3 DNA reads TGTGCCCCTTGGGACGGGGGGTGCACAGATACGCAGTATTTT. Amino acids: CAPWDGGCTDTQYF. The V call is TRBV7-9, the J call TRBJ2-3, with 7 nucleotides matching TRBD2. Germline CDR1 is SEHNR and CDR2 is FQNEAQ (reference sequence). Trimming at V came to 11 bases and at J to 1 base, leaving 9 bases not matched to a gene. This CDR3 contains 14 residues. Variable domain in full (rest from reference TRBV7-9 and TRBJ2-3): DTGVSQNPRHKITKRGQNVTFRCDPISEHNRLYWYRQTLGQGPEFLTYFQNEAQLEKSRLLSDRFSAERPKGSFSTLEIQRTEQGDSAMYLCAPWDGGCTDTQYFGPGTRLTVL.

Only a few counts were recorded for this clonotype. CDR3 region: CASSLVRDTQYF. The CDR3, as DNA: TGTGCCAGCAGCTTAGTGAGAGATACGCAGTATTTT. V gene TRBV7-9 combines with J gene TRBJ2-3; D gene unclear. The CDR3 spans 12 residues. The germline gives CDR1 SEHNR, CDR2 FQNEAQ (reference sequence). The ends were cut back, 1 base at V and 5 bases at J, with 4 bases in the middle.

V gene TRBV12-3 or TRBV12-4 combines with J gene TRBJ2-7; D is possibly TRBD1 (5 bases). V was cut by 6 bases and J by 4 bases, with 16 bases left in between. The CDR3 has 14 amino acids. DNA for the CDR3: TGTGCCAGCAGATCGGTAGACAGAAGGTACGAGCAGTACTTC. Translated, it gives CASRSVDRRYEQYF.

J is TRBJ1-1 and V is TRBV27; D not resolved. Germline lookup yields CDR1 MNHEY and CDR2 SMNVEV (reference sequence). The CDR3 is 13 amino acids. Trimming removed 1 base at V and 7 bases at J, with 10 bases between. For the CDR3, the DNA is TGTGCCAGCAGTTTATATCTCGGCTATGAAGCTTTCTTT. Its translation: CASSLYLGYEAFF.

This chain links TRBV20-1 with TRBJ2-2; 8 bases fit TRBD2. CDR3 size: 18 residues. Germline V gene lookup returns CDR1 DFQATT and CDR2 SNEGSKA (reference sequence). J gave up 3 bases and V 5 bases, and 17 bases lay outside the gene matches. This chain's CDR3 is CSAEGRTSRGEYTGELFF. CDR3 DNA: TGCAGTGCTGAAGGGAGGACTAGCCGGGGGGAGTACACCGGGGAGCTGTTTTTT.

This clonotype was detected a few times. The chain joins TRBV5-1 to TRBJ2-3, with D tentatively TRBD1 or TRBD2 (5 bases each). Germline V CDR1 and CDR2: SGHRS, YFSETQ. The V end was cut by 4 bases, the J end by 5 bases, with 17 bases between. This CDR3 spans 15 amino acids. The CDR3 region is CASSPQSGTGDTQYF. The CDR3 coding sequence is TGCGCCAGCAGCCCCCAATCAGGGACGGGAGATACGCAGTATTTT.

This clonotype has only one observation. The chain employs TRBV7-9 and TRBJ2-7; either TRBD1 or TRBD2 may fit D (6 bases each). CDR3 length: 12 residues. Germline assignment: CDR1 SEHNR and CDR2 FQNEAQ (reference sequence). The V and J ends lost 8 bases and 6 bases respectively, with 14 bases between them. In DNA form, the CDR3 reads TGTGCCAGCCAGGGCCCGGGGGCCGAGCAGTACTTC. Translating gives CASQGPGAEQYF.

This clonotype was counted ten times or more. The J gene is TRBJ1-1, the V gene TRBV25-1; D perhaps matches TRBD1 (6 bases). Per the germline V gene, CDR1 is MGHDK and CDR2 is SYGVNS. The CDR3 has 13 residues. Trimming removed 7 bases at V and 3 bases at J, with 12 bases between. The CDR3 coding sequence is TGTGCCAGCAATCAGGGGAGGGACACTGAAGCTTTCTTT. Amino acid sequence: CASNQGRDTEAFF.

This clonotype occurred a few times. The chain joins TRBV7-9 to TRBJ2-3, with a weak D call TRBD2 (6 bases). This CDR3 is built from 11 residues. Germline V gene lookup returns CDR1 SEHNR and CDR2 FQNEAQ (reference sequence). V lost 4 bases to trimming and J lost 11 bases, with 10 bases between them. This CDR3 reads CASSSTGGQYF. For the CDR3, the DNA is TGTGCCAGCAGCTCAACCGGGGGGCAGTATTTT.

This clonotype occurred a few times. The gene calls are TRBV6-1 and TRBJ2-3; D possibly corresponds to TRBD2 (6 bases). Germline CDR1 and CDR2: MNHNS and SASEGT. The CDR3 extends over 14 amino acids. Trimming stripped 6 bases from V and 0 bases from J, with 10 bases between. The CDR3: CASRERVSTDTQYF. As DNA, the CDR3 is TGTGCCAGCAGGGAGCGGGTTAGCACAGATACGCAGTATTTT.

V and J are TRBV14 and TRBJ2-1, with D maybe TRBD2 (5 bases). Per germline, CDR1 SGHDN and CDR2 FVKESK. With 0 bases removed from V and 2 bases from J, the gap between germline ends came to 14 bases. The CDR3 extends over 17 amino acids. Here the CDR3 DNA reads TGTGCCAGCAGCCAAGATAGAGAGGGCCCTGCCTACAATGAGCAGTTCTTC. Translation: CASSQDREGPAYNEQFF.

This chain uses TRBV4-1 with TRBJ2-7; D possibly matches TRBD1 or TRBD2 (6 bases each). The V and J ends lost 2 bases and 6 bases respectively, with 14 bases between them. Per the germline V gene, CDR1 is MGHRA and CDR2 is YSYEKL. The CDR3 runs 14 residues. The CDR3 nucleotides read TGCGCCAGCAGCCAAACCAGGGGAGGTGGCGAGCAGTACTTC. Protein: CASSQTRGGGEQYF.